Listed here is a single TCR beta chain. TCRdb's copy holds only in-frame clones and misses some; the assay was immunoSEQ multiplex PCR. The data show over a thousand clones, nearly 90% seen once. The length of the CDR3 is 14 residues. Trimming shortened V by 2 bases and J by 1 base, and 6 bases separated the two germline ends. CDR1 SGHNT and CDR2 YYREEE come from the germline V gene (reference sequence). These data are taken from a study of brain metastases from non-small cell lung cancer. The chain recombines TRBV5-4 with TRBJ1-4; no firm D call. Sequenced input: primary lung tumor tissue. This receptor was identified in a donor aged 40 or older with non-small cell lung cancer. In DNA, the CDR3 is TGTGCCAGCAGCTTTGGCGGAACTAATGAAAAACTGTTTTTT. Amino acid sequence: CASSFGGTNEKLFF.